These 24 T cell receptor beta chains originate from one sample sequenced in a study of T cell responses to AZD1222 COVID-19 vaccine. The method was immunoSEQ multiplex PCR; TCRdb's version includes in-frame clones alone and lacks a portion of them. The sample includes roughly 80,000 clones, just over 90% of them seen just once. The material was peripheral blood, obtained 28 days after the second AZD1222 dose. The receptors shown here come from an adult who received the AZD1222 COVID-19 vaccine.

This rearrangement joins TRBV19 to TRBJ2-7; D is undetermined. With 3 bases removed from V and 0 bases from J, the gap between germline ends came to 15 bases. Germline lookup yields CDR1 LNHDA and CDR2 SQIVND (reference sequence). CDR3 size: 16 residues. The CDR3: CASSMGWDAPSYEQYF. CDR3 sequence (DNA): TGTGCCAGTAGTATGGGCTGGGATGCTCCCTCCTACGAGCAGTACTTC.

This chain links TRBV24-1 with TRBJ2-3; D is tentatively TRBD1 or TRBD2 (5 bases each). In germline, CDR1 is KGHDR, CDR2 SFDVKD. This CDR3 region has 14 residues. Between the trimmed V and J ends, which lost 4 bases and 5 bases, there was a span of 12 bases. The CDR3 is CATSESGARDTQYF. In DNA form, the CDR3 reads TGTGCCACCAGTGAGTCCGGGGCTCGAGATACGCAGTATTTT.

This chain uses TRBV3-1 (or the pseudogene TRBV3-2) with TRBJ1-6; D unclear. Between the trimmed V and J ends, which lost 1 base and 10 bases, there was a span of 17 bases. Germline V CDR1 and CDR2: LGHDT, YNNKEL (reference sequence). This CDR3 is built from 16 residues. The CDR3, as DNA: TGTGCCAGCAGCCAAGCGGGATCCAAGGGCTGGTCACCCCTCCACTTT. Amino acid sequence: CASSQAGSKGWSPLHF.

The V and J genes are TRBV9 and TRBJ1-4; D not resolved. V lost 0 bases and J lost 2, with 5 bases in between. The CDR3 has 14 amino acids. Germline CDR1 is SGDLS and CDR2 is YYNGEE. DNA for the CDR3: TGTGCCAGCAGCGTAGCCCAGACTAATGAAAAACTGTTTTTT. Protein product: CASSVAQTNEKLFF.

In DNA, the CDR3 is TGTGCCAGCACCTCACCCGGGAGAGAGCAGTTCTTC. Encoded protein: CASTSPGREQFF. The chain carries TRBV3-1 (or the pseudogene TRBV3-2) and TRBJ2-1; the D gene is possibly TRBD2 (6 bases). Trimming took off 7 bases at V and 10 bases at J, with 14 bases between the two ends. Germline V gene lookup returns CDR1 LGHDT and CDR2 YNNKEL (reference sequence). The CDR3 length is 12 residues.

The chain joins TRBV7-3 to TRBJ2-3, with 7 bases identical to TRBD1. Germline V gene lookup returns CDR1 SGHTA and CDR2 FQGTGA. V shed 7 bases, J shed 3 bases, and the junction held 4 bases outside the gene matches. The CDR3 is 13 amino acids. Written as DNA, the CDR3 is TGTGCCAGCACCTCGGGACAGACAGATACGCAGTATTTT. The encoded protein is CASTSGQTDTQYF.

The V call is TRBV19, the J call TRBJ2-7, with D hard to call. Germline V gene data show CDR1 as LNHDA and CDR2 as SQIVND (reference sequence). With 3 bases removed from V and 4 bases from J, the gap between germline ends came to 10 bases. The CDR3 totals 13 residues. The CDR3: CASSMGGVYEQYF. CDR3 in DNA: TGTGCCAGTAGTATGGGCGGAGTTTACGAGCAGTACTTC.

This clone has just a few counts. The chain carries TRBV19 and TRBJ1-1; D not certain. V dropped 4 bases and J dropped 0 bases, with 18 bases sitting between them. The CDR3 is 17 amino acids. CDR1 and CDR2 from the germline V gene are LNHDA and SQIVND (reference sequence). CDR3 protein: CASSSTPGNRLNTEAFF. CDR3 coding DNA: TGTGCCAGTAGTAGCACCCCAGGTAACCGTCTGAACACTGAAGCTTTCTTT.

The chain couples TRBV5-1 to TRBJ1-2; D perhaps matches TRBD1 (5 bases). The germline V and J ends were trimmed by 0 bases and 6 bases, with 18 bases remaining between them. Germline assignment: CDR1 SGHRS and CDR2 YFSETQ. The CDR3 loop spans 16 amino acids. The CDR3 nucleotides read TGCGCCAGCAGCTTGGCCGCAGGGCCGGGGGGAGATGGCTACACCTTC. It is translated as CASSLAAGPGGDGYTF.

This clone has more than one count but fewer than ten. The chain joins TRBV11-2 to TRBJ1-6; D is unresolved. Trimming took 3 bases from V and 7 from J, leaving 4 bases between them. The CDR3 is made up of 12 amino acids. Germline CDR1 reads SGHAT; CDR2 reads FQNNGV. The CDR3 loop reads CASSLSNSPLHF. The CDR3 nucleotides are TGTGCCAGCAGCTTGTCGAATTCACCCCTCCACTTT.

The genes are TRBV7-9 and TRBJ1-3; D perhaps matches TRBD1 (5 bases). Trimming pared 5 bases from V and 7 bases from J, leaving 15 bases between. This CDR3 is 14 amino acids long. Germline V lookup: CDR1 SEHNR, CDR2 FQNEAQ (reference sequence). CDR3 nucleotide sequence: TGTGCCAGCAGCCCGACTTGGGACGTTAACACCATATATTTT. It encodes CASSPTWDVNTIYF.

J is TRBJ2-3 and V is TRBV11-3; D may be TRBD1 or TRBD2 (5 bases each). CDR1 and CDR2 (germline): SGHNT, YENEEA. The CDR3 has 14 amino acids. The V end was cut by 5 bases, the J end by 5 bases, with 14 bases between. CDR3 DNA: TGTGCCAGCAGCCCGAGGGGATTAATAGATACGCAGTATTTT. Its protein product is CASSPRGLIDTQYF.

The genes are TRBV19 and TRBJ1-2; tentative D call: TRBD1 (6 bases). The CDR3 consists of 16 residues. Trimming shortened V by 4 bases and J by 2 bases, and 17 bases separated the two germline ends. Per the germline V gene, CDR1 is LNHDA and CDR2 is SQIVND (reference sequence). The CDR3 nucleotides are TGTGCCAGTAGTACGGGGGACATCTCGAGGAACTATGGCTACACCTTC. This codes for CASSTGDISRNYGYTF.

This chain links TRBV12-5 with TRBJ1-6; the D is unclear. The CDR3 runs to 14 residues. V lost 1 base and J lost 7, with 8 bases in between. The V gene's germline CDR1 is LGHNT and CDR2 FRNRAP. DNA for the CDR3: TGTGCTAGTGGTTTGGAGGCGTGGAATTCACCCCTCCACTTT. This gives the protein CASGLEAWNSPLHF.

J is TRBJ2-2 and V is TRBV10-3; TRBD1 matches 8 bases. CDR1 and CDR2 (germline): ENHRY, SYGVKD. The CDR3 has 17 amino acids. Trimming removed 0 bases from V and 4 bases from J; junction bases left unmatched: 7. The CDR3 loop reads CAISESSGGRGTGELFF. The CDR3 DNA follows: TGTGCCATCAGTGAGTCCTCAGGGGGCAGGGGCACCGGGGAGCTGTTTTTT.

CDR3 amino acids: CASRRDRANTEAFF. CDR3 DNA: TGTGCCAGTAGAAGGGACAGGGCGAACACTGAAGCTTTCTTT. This chain connects TRBV19 to TRBJ1-1; 9 nucleotides line up with TRBD1. The germline V gene encodes CDR1 LNHDA and CDR2 SQIVND (reference sequence). Trimming at V came to 6 bases and at J to 1 base, leaving 3 bases not matched to a gene. This CDR3 spans 14 amino acids.

This rearrangement joins TRBV3-1 (or the pseudogene TRBV3-2) to TRBJ2-1; TRBD2 matches 12 bases. CDR1 LGHDT and CDR2 YNNKEL come from the germline V gene (reference sequence). This CDR3 is built from 20 residues. Trimming at V came to 7 bases and at J to 0 bases, leaving 16 bases not matched to a gene. CDR3 amino acids: CASTRAMVGLAGRSYNEQFF. In nucleotides, the CDR3 is TGTGCCAGCACGAGAGCTATGGTAGGACTAGCGGGACGCTCCTACAATGAGCAGTTCTTC.

The chain carries TRBV5-6 and TRBJ1-4; D unclear. V dropped 0 bases and J dropped 0 bases, with 15 bases sitting between them. CDR1 is SGHDT, CDR2 YYEEEE, per germline. The CDR3 is 18 amino acids. This CDR3 is CASSLAMASETTNEKLFF. In nucleotides, the CDR3 is TGTGCCAGCAGCTTGGCCATGGCCTCTGAGACAACTAATGAAAAACTGTTTTTT.

This clone was recorded once. The rearrangement joins TRBV11-3 to TRBJ2-1, with D possibly matching TRBD2 (6 bases). The CDR3 has 15 amino acids. CDR1 is SGHNT and CDR2 is YENEEA in the germline V gene. Deletions cut 3 bases from V and 3 bases from J, with 12 bases between. CDR3 loop: CASSLARDHYNEQFF. In DNA, the CDR3 is TGTGCCAGCAGCTTGGCGCGGGACCACTACAATGAGCAGTTCTTC.

The chain couples TRBV6-6 to TRBJ1-2; TRBD1 is a possible D gene (6 bases). Germline lookup yields CDR1 MNHNY and CDR2 SVGAGI (reference sequence). This CDR3 has 13 amino acids. The V end was cut by 5 bases, the J end by 6 bases, with 13 bases between. CDR3 amino acids: CASSTQGSDGYTF. The CDR3 DNA reads as TGTGCCAGCAGTACACAGGGTTCCGATGGCTACACCTTC.

The chain uses TRBV6-2 or TRBV6-3 and TRBJ1-6; 7 bases map to TRBD1. Germline-derived CDR1 and CDR2 are MNHEY and SVGEGT. This CDR3 spans 14 amino acids. The J segment lost 11 bases and the V segment lost 5 bases, leaving 9 bases of the junction unmatched. CDR3 nucleotides: TGTGCCAGCAGTCCGGACAGGAACTCGGCACCCCTCCACTTT. Protein: CASSPDRNSAPLHF.

This chain links TRBV6-5 with TRBJ2-1, with D hard to call. This CDR3 region has 15 residues. With 8 bases removed from V and 0 bases from J, the gap between germline ends came to 14 bases. Germline V gene sequence: CDR1 MNHEY, CDR2 SVGAGI. CDR3 loop: CASLKEDRSYNEQFF. CDR3 bases: TGTGCCAGCTTGAAGGAAGACCGCTCCTACAATGAGCAGTTCTTC.

The V call is TRBV21-1, the J call TRBJ1-5; the table's D gene call, TRBD1, was not cross checked with the DNA. TRBV21-1 is recorded as a pseudogene. The CDR3 runs 11 residues. The CDR3 loop reads CASPTVHPQHF. In nucleotides, the CDR3 is TGTGCCTCACCGACAGTTCATCCCCAGCATTTT.

CDR3 region: CASSQDPRTGRTEAFF. CDR3 bases: TGCGCCAGCAGCCAAGATCCCCGGACAGGGCGGACTGAAGCTTTCTTT. This chain connects TRBV4-1 to TRBJ1-1; 8 bases align to TRBD1. Unmatched junction bases numbered 8, after V lost 0 bases and J lost 5 bases. The CDR3 is made up of 16 amino acids. Germline values: CDR1 MGHRA, CDR2 YSYEKL.